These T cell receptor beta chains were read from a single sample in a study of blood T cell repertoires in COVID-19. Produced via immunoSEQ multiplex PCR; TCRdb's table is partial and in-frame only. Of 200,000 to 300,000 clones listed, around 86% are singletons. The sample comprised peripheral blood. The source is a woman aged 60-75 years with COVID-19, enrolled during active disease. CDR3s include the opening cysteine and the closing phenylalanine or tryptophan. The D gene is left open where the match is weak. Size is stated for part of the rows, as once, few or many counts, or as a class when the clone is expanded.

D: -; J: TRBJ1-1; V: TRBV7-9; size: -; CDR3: CASTRQSTEAFF; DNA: TGTGCCAGCACGCGACAGAGCACTGAAGCTTTCTTT
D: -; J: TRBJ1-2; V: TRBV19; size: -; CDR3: CASREAPGLNYGYTF; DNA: TGTGCCAGTAGGGAAGCGCCAGGGCTTAACTATGGCTACACCTTC
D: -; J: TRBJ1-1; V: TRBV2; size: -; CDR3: CASRPRTDRNTEAFF; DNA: TGTGCCAGCAGACCGAGAACCGACAGGAACACTGAAGCTTTCTTT
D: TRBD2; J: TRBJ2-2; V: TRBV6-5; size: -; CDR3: CASSRGGLNTGELFF; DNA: TGTGCCAGCAGTCGGGGGGGACTAAACACCGGGGAGCTGTTTTTT
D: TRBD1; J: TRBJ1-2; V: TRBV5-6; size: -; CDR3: CASSFERQGGGYTF; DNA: TGTGCCAGCAGCTTCGAAAGACAGGGGGGCGGCTACACCTTC
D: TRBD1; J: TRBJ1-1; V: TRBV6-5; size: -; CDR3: CASSRLTGLNTEAFF; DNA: TGTGCCAGCAGCCGATTGACAGGGTTGAACACTGAAGCTTTCTTT
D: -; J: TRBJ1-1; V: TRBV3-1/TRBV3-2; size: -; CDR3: CASSQGRAEAFF; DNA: TGTGCCAGCAGCCAAGGCAGGGCTGAAGCTTTCTTT
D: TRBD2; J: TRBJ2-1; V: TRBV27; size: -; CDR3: CASSLGGRGYNEQFF; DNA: TGTGCCAGCAGCTTAGGCGGGAGGGGGTACAATGAGCAGTTCTTC
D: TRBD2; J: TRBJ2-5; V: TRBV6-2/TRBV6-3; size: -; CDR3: CASSSFPGYQRDGSNQETQYF; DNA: TGTGCCAGCAGTTCCTTCCCAGGGTATCAGCGGGACGGATCAAACCAAGAGACCCAGTACTTC
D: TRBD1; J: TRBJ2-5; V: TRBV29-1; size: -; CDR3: CSVLMQGAIGETQYF; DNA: TGCAGCGTTTTAATGCAGGGGGCTATAGGGGAGACCCAGTACTTC
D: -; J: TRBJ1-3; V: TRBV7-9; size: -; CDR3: CASSRTDSNTIYF; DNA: TGTGCCAGCAGCCGGACAGACTCAAACACCATATATTTT
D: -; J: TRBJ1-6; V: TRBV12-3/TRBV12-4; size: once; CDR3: CASSFGQGQVLHF; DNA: TGTGCCAGCAGTTTCGGGCAGGGTCAAGTACTCCACTTT
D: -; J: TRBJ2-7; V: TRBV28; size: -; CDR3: CASSVPRGYYYEQYF; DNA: TGTGCCAGCAGTGTCCCCCGGGGGTACTACTACGAGCAGTACTTC
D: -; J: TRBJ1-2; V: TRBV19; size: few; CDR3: CASSIVLKRSGYTF; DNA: TGTGCCAGTAGTATAGTTCTCAAGAGGTCAGGCTACACCTTC
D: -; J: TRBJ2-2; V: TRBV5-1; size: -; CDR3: CASSFRISTGELFF; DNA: TGCGCCAGCAGCTTCAGGATTTCCACCGGGGAGCTGTTTTTT
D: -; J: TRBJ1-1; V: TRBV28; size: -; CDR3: CASSPGGWRPDTEAFF; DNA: TGTGCCAGCAGTCCCGGGGGGTGGAGGCCGGACACTGAAGCTTTCTTT
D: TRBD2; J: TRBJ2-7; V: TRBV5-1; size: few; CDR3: CASSLAGSSYEQYF; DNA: TGCGCCAGCAGCTTAGCGGGGTCCTCCTACGAGCAGTACTTC
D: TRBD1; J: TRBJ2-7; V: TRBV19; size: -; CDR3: CASSSDRGSYEQYF; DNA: TGTGCCAGTAGTAGCGACAGGGGGAGTTACGAGCAGTACTTC
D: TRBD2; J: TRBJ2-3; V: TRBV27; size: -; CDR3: CASSSKSMGLAAVVNTQYF; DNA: TGTGCCAGCAGTTCGAAGAGTATGGGACTAGCGGCCGTCGTCAATACGCAGTATTTT
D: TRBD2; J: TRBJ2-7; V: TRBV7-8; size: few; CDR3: CASSLAGLSYEQYF; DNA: TGTGCCAGCAGCCTAGCGGGACTTTCCTACGAGCAGTACTTC
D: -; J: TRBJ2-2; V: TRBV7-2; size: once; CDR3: CASSLRLPRAGELFF; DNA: TGTGCCAGCAGCTTACGGCTCCCGCGGGCCGGGGAGCTGTTTTTT
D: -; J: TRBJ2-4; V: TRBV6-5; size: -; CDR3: CASSTSWADQNIQYF; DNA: TGTGCCAGCAGCACATCCTGGGCCGACCAAAACATTCAGTACTTC
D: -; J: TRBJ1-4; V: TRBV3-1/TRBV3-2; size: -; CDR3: CASSQEGVATNEKLFF; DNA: TGTGCCAGCAGCCAAGAAGGGGTGGCAACTAATGAAAAACTGTTTTTT
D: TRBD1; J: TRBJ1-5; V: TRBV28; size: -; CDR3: CASSWNNRGNQPQHF; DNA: TGTGCCAGCAGTTGGAACAACAGGGGTAATCAGCCCCAGCATTTT
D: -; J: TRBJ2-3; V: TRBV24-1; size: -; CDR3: CATSEAGVGASTDTQYF; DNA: TGTGCCACCAGTGAAGCAGGGGTGGGAGCTAGCACAGATACGCAGTATTTT